This TCR beta chain appears in the sequencing data of a study of blood T cell repertoires in COVID-19. For the study at large: Whether acute or convalescent, the COVID-19 samples came from the United States, Italy and Spain. PBMCs, B-cell-depleted T cells, or T cells were the source of the cDNA or gDNA that made up the material.

Per the original data handling: By means of reference gene primer amplification, nucleated cell counts were estimated. Libraries were prepared by immunoSEQ multiplex PCR; TCRdb keeps only in-frame clonotypes and omits some of them. D and trimming come from the DNA, and the V and J calls and clone size come from that table. The sample holds some 200,000 clones; approximately 80% are singletons and the top ten take more than 9%. The germline V gene has CDR1 MRHNA and CDR2 SNTAGT. The CDR3 extends over 16 amino acids. Deletions cut 6 bases from V and 1 base from J, with 17 bases between. This clone has a count of ten or more.

The receptor was derived from a woman aged 80 or over with acute or convalescent COVID-19. The rearrangement uses TRBV6-4 and TRBJ2-3; D may be TRBD1 (5 bases). Input material: peripheral blood. The CDR3 is CASRAEAGYRTDTQYF. The CDR3 nucleotides read TGTGCCAGCAGGGCCGAGGCAGGGTATCGCACAGATACGCAGTATTTT.